The present TCR beta chain was sequenced within a study of blood T cell repertoires in COVID-19. Study details: Sites across the United States, Italy and Spain contributed samples from acute and convalescent COVID-19. The cDNA or gDNA used as material had been derived from T cells, B-cell-depleted T cells, or PBMCs.

The authors' processing: Counts of nucleated cells, estimated from reference gene primer amplification, were obtained. Method: immunoSEQ multiplex PCR; TCRdb's copy keeps in-frame clones and lacks some. That table gives V, J and clone size, and the DNA gave D and trimming. The table has around 68,000 clones, around 80% seen once. The CDR3 spans 11 residues. V was clipped by 6 bases and J by 8 bases, with 10 bases between them. Germline CDR1 and CDR2: ENHRY and SYGVKD. Sequencing was done on a sample of peripheral blood. The chain has TRBV10-3 and TRBJ1-1; no clear D. The TCR originated in a woman between 50 and 59 years old with acute or convalescent COVID-19. CDR3 sequence (DNA): TGTGCCATCAGCGGACTGAACGAAGCTTTCTTT. Translated: CAISGLNEAFF.